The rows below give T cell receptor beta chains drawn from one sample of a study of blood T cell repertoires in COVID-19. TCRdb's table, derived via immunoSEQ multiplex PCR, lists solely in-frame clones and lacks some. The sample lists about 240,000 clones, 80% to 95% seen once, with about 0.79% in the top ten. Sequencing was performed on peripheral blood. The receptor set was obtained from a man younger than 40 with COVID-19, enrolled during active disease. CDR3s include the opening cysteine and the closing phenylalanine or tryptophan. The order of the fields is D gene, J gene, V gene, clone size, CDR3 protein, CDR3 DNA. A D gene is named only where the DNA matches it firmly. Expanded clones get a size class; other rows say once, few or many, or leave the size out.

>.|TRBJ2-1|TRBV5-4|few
CASRTWTERTGNEQFF
TGTGCCAGCAGGACCTGGACAGAACGCACGGGGAATGAGCAGTTCTTC
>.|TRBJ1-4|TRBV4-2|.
CASSQDRNSPTEKLFF
TGTGCCAGCAGCCAAGATAGAAACAGTCCTACTGAAAAACTGTTTTTT
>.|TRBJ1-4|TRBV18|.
CASSEGEGEKLFF
TGTGCCAGCTCCGAAGGGGAAGGGGAAAAACTGTTTTTT
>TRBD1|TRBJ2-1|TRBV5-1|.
CASSSRDRGYNEQFF
TGCGCCAGCAGCTCACGGGACAGGGGATACAATGAGCAGTTCTTC
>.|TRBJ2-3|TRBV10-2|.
CASNPGVETDTQYF
TGCGCCAGCAATCCAGGGGTGGAGACAGATACGCAGTATTTT
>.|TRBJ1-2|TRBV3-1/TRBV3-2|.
CASSQVQHNYGYTF
TGTGCCAGCAGCCAAGTACAGCATAACTATGGCTACACCTTC
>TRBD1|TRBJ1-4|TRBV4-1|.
CASSQGQGASTNEKLFF
TGCGCCAGCAGCCAAGGACAGGGGGCTTCAACTAATGAAAAACTGTTTTTT
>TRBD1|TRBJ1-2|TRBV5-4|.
CASSSQGGSYGYTF
TGTGCCAGCAGCTCGCAGGGGGGTAGCTATGGCTACACCTTC
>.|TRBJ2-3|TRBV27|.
CASSSGESTDTQYF
TGTGCCAGCAGCTCGGGAGAGAGCACAGATACGCAGTATTTT
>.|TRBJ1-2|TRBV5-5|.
CASRPPGGDRYGYTF
TGTGCCAGCAGACCCCCGGGAGGAGATAGGTATGGCTACACCTTC
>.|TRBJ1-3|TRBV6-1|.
CASSEGGAVGNTIYF
TGTGCCAGCAGTGAAGGCGGGGCGGTTGGAAACACCATATATTTT
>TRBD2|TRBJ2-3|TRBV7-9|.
CASERGGSTDTQYF
TGTGCCAGCGAACGCGGGGGGTCCACAGATACGCAGTATTTT
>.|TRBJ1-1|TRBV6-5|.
CASSYSRLNTEAFF
TGTGCCAGCAGTTATTCCAGATTGAACACTGAAGCTTTCTTT
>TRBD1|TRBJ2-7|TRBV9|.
CASSPAGTGVYEQYF
TGTGCCAGCAGCCCTGCCGGGACAGGGGTCTACGAGCAGTACTTC
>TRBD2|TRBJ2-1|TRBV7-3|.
CASSVNPPTSGGASEQFF
TGTGCCAGCAGCGTAAACCCCCCGACTAGCGGGGGGGCGAGTGAGCAGTTCTTC
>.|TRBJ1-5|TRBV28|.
CASSYLLAGAQPQHF
TGTGCCAGCAGTTACCTCCTCGCTGGGGCCCAGCCCCAGCATTTT
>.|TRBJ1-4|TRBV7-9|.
CASSLEDFQVGEKLFF
TGTGCCAGCAGCTTAGAGGACTTCCAGGTGGGCGAAAAACTGTTTTTT
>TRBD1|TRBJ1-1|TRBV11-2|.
CASSRLQGLNTEAFF
TGTGCCAGCAGCCGCTTACAGGGGTTGAACACTGAAGCTTTCTTT
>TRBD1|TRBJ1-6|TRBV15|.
CATSTMNRGYNSPLHF
TGTGCCACCAGCACAATGAACAGGGGTTATAATTCACCCCTCCACTTT